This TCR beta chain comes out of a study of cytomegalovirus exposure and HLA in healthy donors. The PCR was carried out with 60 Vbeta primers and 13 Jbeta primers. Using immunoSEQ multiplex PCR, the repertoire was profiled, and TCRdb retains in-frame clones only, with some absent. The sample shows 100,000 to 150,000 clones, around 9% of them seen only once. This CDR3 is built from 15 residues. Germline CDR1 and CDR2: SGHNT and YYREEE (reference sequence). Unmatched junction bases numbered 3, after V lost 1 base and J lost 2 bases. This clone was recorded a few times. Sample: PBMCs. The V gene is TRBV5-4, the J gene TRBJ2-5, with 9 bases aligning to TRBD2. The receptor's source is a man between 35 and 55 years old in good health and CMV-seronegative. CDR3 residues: CASSLYLAGQETQYF. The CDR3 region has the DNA TGTGCCAGCAGCTTGTACCTAGCGGGGCAAGAGACCCAGTACTTC.